The rows below give T cell receptor beta chains drawn from one sample of a study of T cell repertoires in cytomegalovirus infection. For these TCRs, the target antigens are not known. MiXCR, run by TCRdb on the reads, gives a single entry per CDR3 protein. The sample has more than 85,000 distinct CDR3 sequences, about 30% seen once. Here the sequenced sample was CD8+ T cells from cultured PBMCs, taken from culture after CMV antigen stimulation. These receptors originate from a human donor in good health (CMV status not recorded). Some clones in this sample may be carry-over from other donors' samples. CDR3s include the opening cysteine and the closing phenylalanine or tryptophan. A D gene is named only where the DNA matches it firmly. Only part of the rows carry a size: once, few, many, or a class if the clone is expanded.

CDR3nt: TGTGCCAGCAGCCCTCTCGGGGGTGGAAGCACAGATACGCAGTATTTT
CDR3aa: CASSPLGGGSTDTQYF
j_gene: TRBJ2-3
v_gene: TRBV7-2
d_gene: NA
abundance: few

CDR3nt: TGTGCCAGCAGCTTACGAGCGGGGGGACGCACAGATACGCAGTATTTT
CDR3aa: CASSLRAGGRTDTQYF
j_gene: TRBJ2-3
v_gene: TRBV9
d_gene: TRBD2
abundance: NA

CDR3nt: TGTGCCAGCGGGCGGGACGCCTACGAGCAGTACTTC
CDR3aa: CASGRDAYEQYF
j_gene: TRBJ2-7
v_gene: TRBV27
d_gene: NA
abundance: few

CDR3nt: TGTGCCAGCCTGCCGGGGAACACTGAAGCTTTCTTT
CDR3aa: CASLPGNTEAFF
j_gene: TRBJ1-1
v_gene: TRBV7-9
d_gene: NA
abundance: few

CDR3nt: TGTGCCAGCAGCCCCGGACTAGCGGGGGTGAATGAGCAGTTCTTC
CDR3aa: CASSPGLAGVNEQFF
j_gene: TRBJ2-1
v_gene: TRBV7-2
d_gene: TRBD2
abundance: NA

CDR3nt: TGTGCCAGCAGTTTAAGGGCAGCCCTCCCGCACGAGCAGTACTTC
CDR3aa: CASSLRAALPHEQYF
j_gene: TRBJ2-7
v_gene: TRBV28
d_gene: NA
abundance: NA

CDR3nt: TGTGCCAGCAGGCCACAGGGAGGTTATGGCTACACCTTC
CDR3aa: CASRPQGGYGYTF
j_gene: TRBJ1-2
v_gene: TRBV27
d_gene: NA
abundance: many

CDR3nt: TGTGCCAGCAGCTTGACAGGGATCAACACTGAAGCTTTCTTT
CDR3aa: CASSLTGINTEAFF
j_gene: TRBJ1-1
v_gene: TRBV27
d_gene: TRBD1
abundance: NA

CDR3nt: TGTGCCAGCAGCTTAGCGGAACCTAGTGAGCAGTACTTC
CDR3aa: CASSLAEPSEQYF
j_gene: TRBJ2-7
v_gene: TRBV11-2
d_gene: NA
abundance: many

CDR3nt: TGTGCCAGTACCCAATCAGGGACCGGGCCAAATCAGCCCCAGCATTTT
CDR3aa: CASTQSGTGPNQPQHF
j_gene: TRBJ1-5
v_gene: TRBV19
d_gene: NA
abundance: NA

CDR3nt: TGCGCCAGCAGTCATCCGGACAGGGGGAATCAGCCCCAGCATTTT
CDR3aa: CASSHPDRGNQPQHF
j_gene: TRBJ1-5
v_gene: TRBV23-1
d_gene: TRBD1
abundance: few

CDR3nt: TGTGCCAGCAGCCCCTGGGACCGGATCTCTGGGGCCAACGTCCTGACTTTC
CDR3aa: CASSPWDRISGANVLTF
j_gene: TRBJ2-6
v_gene: TRBV9
d_gene: NA
abundance: NA

CDR3nt: TGTGCCAGTAGTATAGGTAGGGCCTACGAGCAGTACTTC
CDR3aa: CASSIGRAYEQYF
j_gene: TRBJ2-7
v_gene: TRBV19
d_gene: NA
abundance: few

CDR3nt: TGTGCCAGCAGTCAGGGACACCTCATGAACACTGAAGCTTTCTTT
CDR3aa: CASSQGHLMNTEAFF
j_gene: TRBJ1-1
v_gene: TRBV28
d_gene: NA
abundance: once

CDR3nt: TGTGCCAGCTCACCAGGTCCTTTAAGGACACCTAAAAACATTCAGTACTTC
CDR3aa: CASSPGPLRTPKNIQYF
j_gene: TRBJ2-4
v_gene: TRBV18
d_gene: NA
abundance: NA

CDR3nt: TGCGCCAGCAGCTTTTGGACAGGGGGCGTCGCTGAAGCTTTCTTT
CDR3aa: CASSFWTGGVAEAFF
j_gene: TRBJ1-1
v_gene: TRBV5-1
d_gene: TRBD1
abundance: few

CDR3nt: TGTGCCAGTAAACAGGGTTGGGGCTATGGCTACACCTTC
CDR3aa: CASKQGWGYGYTF
j_gene: TRBJ1-2
v_gene: TRBV28
d_gene: NA
abundance: many

CDR3nt: TGCAGCGTCCCAGGGTCAGATACGCAGTATTTT
CDR3aa: CSVPGSDTQYF
j_gene: TRBJ2-3
v_gene: TRBV29-1
d_gene: NA
abundance: NA

CDR3nt: TGTGCCAGCAGCTTTTTTAACGCCTACGAGCAGTACTTC
CDR3aa: CASSFFNAYEQYF
j_gene: TRBJ2-7
v_gene: TRBV5-6
d_gene: NA
abundance: many

CDR3nt: TGTGCCAGCAGCGTAACCTTAGCATATGGCTACACCTTC
CDR3aa: CASSVTLAYGYTF
j_gene: TRBJ1-2
v_gene: TRBV2
d_gene: NA
abundance: few

CDR3nt: TGTGCCAGCAGGGGCGGACAGGGAGGGGAAGCTTTCTTT
CDR3aa: CASRGGQGGEAFF
j_gene: TRBJ1-1
v_gene: TRBV2
d_gene: TRBD1
abundance: NA

CDR3nt: TGTGCCAGCAGCCCTGCGGTGAACACTGAAGCTTTCTTT
CDR3aa: CASSPAVNTEAFF
j_gene: TRBJ1-1
v_gene: TRBV12-3/TRBV12-4
d_gene: NA
abundance: few

CDR3nt: TGTGCCAGCAGTGAAGCTCCCGGACCAACTAATGAAAAACTGTTTTTT
CDR3aa: CASSEAPGPTNEKLFF
j_gene: TRBJ1-4
v_gene: TRBV6-1
d_gene: NA
abundance: NA

CDR3nt: TGTGCCAGCAGTTTGTATGGCGGGGGTCCCTACAATGAGCAGTTCTTC
CDR3aa: CASSLYGGGPYNEQFF
j_gene: TRBJ2-1
v_gene: TRBV12-3/TRBV12-4
d_gene: TRBD2
abundance: NA

CDR3nt: TGTGCCAGCAGCTCCGAACAGGGAAACTATGGCTACACCTTC
CDR3aa: CASSSEQGNYGYTF
j_gene: TRBJ1-2
v_gene: TRBV7-2
d_gene: NA
abundance: NA

CDR3nt: TGTATCGACCGGGACTATCAAGAGACCCAGTACTTC
CDR3aa: CIDRDYQETQYF
j_gene: TRBJ2-5
v_gene: TRBV2
d_gene: TRBD2
abundance: NA

CDR3nt: TGTGCCAGTAGTATAGACGCGGGCTTGGGCACTGAAGCTTTCTTT
CDR3aa: CASSIDAGLGTEAFF
j_gene: TRBJ1-1
v_gene: TRBV19
d_gene: NA
abundance: NA